The 20 T cell receptor beta chains below all came from one sample that was sequenced in a study of CD8+CD57+ T cells in acquired aplastic anemia. Genomic DNA acted as the template from which TCR beta VDJ combination and CDR3 sequence profiling were carried out. TCRdb ran MiXCR on the reads and lists one entry per CDR3 protein. The table includes tens of thousands of distinct CDR3 sequences, approximately 73% detected once. The sequencing input was sorted CD4+, CD8+, or CD8+CD57+ T cells (not recorded which) from PBMCs. Receptors originate from a human donor in good health, serving as a control.

For this clonotype: Mismatch with germline at one junction end may stem from a read error. The chain combines TRBV10-2 with TRBJ2-5; TRBD1 aligns across 11 bases. Germline V gene sequence: CDR1 WSHSY, CDR2 SAAADI. The CDR3 covers 14 residues. For the CDR3, the DNA is TGCGCCACCAGTTCCGGGACAGGGGGTTCAACCCAGTACTTC. It encodes CATSSGTGGSTQYF.

V usage is TRBV7-9 and J usage is TRBJ2-5; no clear D gene. V shed 5 bases and J shed 4 bases, with 11 bases lying between them. Germline V gene lookup returns CDR1 SEHNR and CDR2 FQNEAQ (reference sequence). The length of the CDR3 is 13 residues. CDR3 nucleotides: TGTGCCAGCAGCCGATATGGTGTAGAGACCCAGTACTTC. Translation gives CASSRYGVETQYF.

The rearrangement uses TRBV2 and TRBJ2-3, with D perhaps TRBD1 (6 bases). The CDR3 is 14 amino acids. Trimming stripped 6 bases from V and 2 bases from J, with 12 bases between. The V gene's germline CDR1 is SNHLY and CDR2 FYNNEI. CDR3 sequence: CASRRTANTDTQYF. The CDR3 DNA reads as TGTGCCAGCAGGCGGACAGCTAACACAGATACGCAGTATTTT. The full variable domain, its missing parts supplied by reference TRBV2 and TRBJ2-3, is EPEVTQTPSHQVTQMGQEVILRCVPISNHLYFYWYRQILGQKVEFLVSFYNNEISEKSEIFDDQFSVERPDGSNFTLKIRSTKLEDSAMYFCASRRTANTDTQYFGPGTRLTVL.

This rearrangement joins TRBV15 to TRBJ2-5, with 7 bases that match TRBD2. Per germline, CDR1 LNHNV and CDR2 YYDKDF (reference sequence). The ends lost 11 bases at V and 6 bases at J; junction bases unmatched: 12. The CDR3 is 13 amino acids. In DNA, the CDR3 is TGTGCCTCCGGGGATTCGGGGGGAAAGACCCAGTACTTC. Translated: CASGDSGGKTQYF.

Remarks on this clonotype: The junction differs from germline at one of its ends, possibly a read error. V and J are TRBV15 and TRBJ2-1; 7 bases are a match to TRBD2. The CDR3 is made up of 15 amino acids. The germline V gene has CDR1 LNHNV and CDR2 YYDKDF (reference sequence). The DNA for the CDR3 is TGTGCCGCCAGCAGGATCCCGGGACTACCCAATGAGCAGTTCTTC. Amino acids: CAASRIPGLPNEQFF.

The rearrangement joins TRBV15 to TRBJ1-1; TRBD1 might be the D (6 bases). V lost 0 bases, J lost 6 bases, and 17 bases lay in between. From germline, CDR1 is LNHNV and CDR2 YYDKDF (reference sequence). The CDR3 loop spans 16 amino acids. CDR3 nucleotide sequence: TGTGCCACCAGCAGAGATCGAAGAGGGTCAGGGGCTGAAGCTTTCTTT. It yields the protein CATSRDRRGSGAEAFF.

This clonotype appeared a few times. This chain joins TRBV10-3 and TRBJ1-5; D call uncertain. CDR3 length: 13 residues. The V end lost 2 bases, the J end lost 4 bases, and 6 bases lay between the germline ends. Looked up from germline, CDR1 is ENHRY and CDR2 is SYGVKD. In nucleotides, the CDR3 is TGTGCCATCAGTGAGGGCCTTAATCAGCCCCAGCATTTT. Residues: CAISEGLNQPQHF.

The V gene is TRBV20-1, the J gene TRBJ1-2, with no clear D. V lost 0 bases, J lost 6 bases, and 11 bases lay in between. The CDR3 runs to 13 residues. Germline CDR1 is DFQATT and CDR2 is SNEGSKA (reference sequence). CDR3 bases: TGCAGTGCTAGAGATCTCACAAAGAATGGCTACACCTTC. It translates to CSARDLTKNGYTF.

This clonotype was recorded a few times. The genes are TRBV19 and TRBJ1-6; TRBD1 aligns across 7 bases. This CDR3 region has 15 residues. Trimming removed 6 bases from V and 5 bases from J; junction bases left unmatched: 7. Germline V gene sequence: CDR1 LNHDA, CDR2 SQIVND (reference sequence). In DNA, the CDR3 is TGTGCCAGTAGCCTCCGGGACAGCGATAATTCACCCCTCCACTTT. It is translated as CASSLRDSDNSPLHF.

Turning to this clonotype: A junction boundary mismatches the germline segment, possibly from a read error. The CDR3 loop is CASGDRAAFMETEASF. CDR3 DNA sequence: TGTGCCAGCGGCGACAGGGCGGCGTTCATGGAGACTGAAGCTTCCTTT. The chain links TRBV6-1 to TRBJ1-1, with TRBD1 matching over 7 bases. The CDR3 spans 16 residues. CDR1 and CDR2 (germline): MNHNS, SASEGT.

V and J are TRBV2 and TRBJ1-2, with D hard to call. This CDR3 comprises 10 residues. Per the germline V gene, CDR1 is SNHLY and CDR2 is FYNNEI. The V gene lost 2 bases and the J gene lost 5 bases, with 0 bases spanning the gap. CDR3 sequence: CASSEYGYTF. The CDR3 nucleotides read TGTGCCAGCAGTGAATATGGCTACACCTTC.

The rearrangement links TRBV20-1 to TRBJ1-2, with D unresolved. CDR1 is DFQATT and CDR2 is SNEGSKA in the germline V gene (reference sequence). The V and J ends lost 1 base and 0 bases respectively, with 9 bases between them. The CDR3 sequence is 14 residues long. The DNA for the CDR3 is TGCAGTGCTAGAGCGGCGGGGTCTAACTATGGCTACACCTTC. It specifies CSARAAGSNYGYTF.

In DNA, the CDR3 is TGTGCCAGCAGCGCGGGGGGCGGGACAGAGCAGTTCTTC. Amino acids: CASSAGGGTEQFF. The rearrangement links TRBV6-2 or TRBV6-3 to TRBJ2-1; TRBD2 agrees at 8 bases. The V and J ends lost 6 bases and 10 bases, in that order; junction bases with no gene match: 8. Germline V lookup: CDR1 MNHEY, CDR2 SVGEGT. The CDR3 consists of 13 residues.

The J gene is TRBJ2-7, the V gene TRBV10-3, with a weak D call TRBD1 (6 bases). Trimming shortened V by 1 base and J by 3 bases, and 10 bases separated the two germline ends. Germline assignment: CDR1 ENHRY and CDR2 SYGVKD. The length of the CDR3 is 14 residues. In nucleotides, the CDR3 is TGTGCCATCAGTGAGTTGGGGACAATCTACGAGCAGTACTTC. Protein sequence: CAISELGTIYEQYF.

The chain joins TRBV29-1 to TRBJ1-2; maybe TRBD1 (5 bases). V lost 3 bases and J 12 bases, leaving 20 bases between the germline ends. The germline V gene encodes CDR1 SQVTM and CDR2 ANQGSEA. This CDR3 contains 13 residues. CDR3 bases: TGCAGCGTTGAGGGCGGGGGAAAGGATAGCCACACCTTC. Translation gives CSVEGGGKDSHTF.

V gene TRBV2 combines with J gene TRBJ1-2, with D perhaps TRBD1 (5 bases). CDR1 and CDR2 (germline): SNHLY, FYNNEI. The CDR3 consists of 15 residues. Trimming removed 4 bases at V and 3 bases at J, with 15 bases between. The CDR3 region is CASSGVFDSHYGYTF. The CDR3 coding sequence is TGTGCCAGCAGTGGGGTGTTTGACAGTCACTATGGCTACACCTTC. Together with reference TRBV2 and TRBJ1-2, the CDR3 gives the full variable domain: EPEVTQTPSHQVTQMGQEVILRCVPISNHLYFYWYRQILGQKVEFLVSFYNNEISEKSEIFDDQFSVERPDGSNFTLKIRSTKLEDSAMYFCASSGVFDSHYGYTFGSGTRLTVV.

This clonotype came up once. The J gene is TRBJ2-1, the V gene TRBV7-8, with a tentative D call TRBD2 (7 bases). Trimming pared 4 bases from V and 8 bases from J, leaving 21 bases between. CDR3 length: 16 amino acids. Per germline, CDR1 SGHVS and CDR2 FQNEAQ. In DNA, the CDR3 is TGTGCCAGCAGCTCTTCCCTCGGGGGGCCGGCGGATGAGCAGTTCTTC. It codes for CASSSSLGGPADEQFF.

The chain couples TRBV19 to TRBJ2-3; 7 bases fit TRBD1. CDR1 and CDR2 (germline): LNHDA, SQIVND (reference sequence). The junction had 3 bases not matched to a gene; V was cut back by 6 bases and J by 3 bases. The CDR3 runs to 13 residues. CDR3 sequence reads: CASSDRATDTQYF. CDR3 sequence (DNA): TGTGCCAGTAGCGACAGGGCAACAGATACGCAGTATTTT.

V and J are TRBV13 and TRBJ2-5; TRBD2 matches 7 bases. The CDR3 is 16 amino acids. J gave up 5 bases and V 3 bases, and 12 bases lay outside the gene matches. The germline V gene encodes CDR1 PRHDT and CDR2 FYEKMQ (reference sequence). The CDR3 DNA sequence: TGTGCCAGCAGCTTGGGTGAGGGAAGCGGGGAGGAGACCCAGTACTTC. It translates to CASSLGEGSGEETQYF.

This sequence joins TRBV7-8 and TRBJ1-1; 8 nucleotides align to TRBD1. This CDR3 contains 14 residues. Germline V gives CDR1 SGHVS, CDR2 FQNEAQ. Trimming cost V 5 bases and J 5 bases; bases outside gene matches: 7. The CDR3 DNA follows: TGTGCCAGCAGCCAGTGGACAGGGCGGACTGAAGCTTTCTTT. Encoded protein: CASSQWTGRTEAFF.